These 19 T cell receptor beta chains were all obtained from the same sample, sequenced in a study of identical twins. MiXCR was run by TCRdb on the 5' RACE reads, yielding one entry per CDR3 protein. The table lists roughly 350,000 distinct CDR3 sequences, around 12% of them singletons, with more than 6% in the top ten. Separately, the same data were catalogued under a study of yellow fever vaccine responses in identical twins.

The sample consisted of CD8+ T cells sorted from blood. The receptors originated from a young woman in good health.

This clonotype has only a few counts. The chain is built from TRBV20-1 and TRBJ2-5; D tentatively reads TRBD1 or TRBD2 (6 bases each). The V and J ends lost 3 bases and 1 base respectively, with 12 bases between them. This CDR3 spans 14 amino acids. Per the germline V gene, CDR1 is DFQATT and CDR2 is SNEGSKA (reference sequence). CDR3 in amino acids: CSARRDTLQETQYF. CDR3 bases: TGCAGTGCTAGGCGGGACACTCTCCAAGAGACCCAGTACTTC.

There are a few counts of this clonotype. V and J are TRBV28 and TRBJ2-2; D perhaps matches TRBD2 (5 bases). V was cut by 3 bases and J by 3 bases, with 11 bases left in between. Per germline, CDR1 MDHEN and CDR2 SYDVKM. This CDR3 is built from 15 residues. The CDR3 DNA sequence: TGTGCCAGCAGTTTTAGCGTAGATTACACCGGGGAGCTGTTTTTT. This gives the protein CASSFSVDYTGELFF.

The chain recombines TRBV7-9 with TRBJ2-2; 9 bases agree with TRBD2. The CDR3 is 16 amino acids. Trimming at V came to 2 bases and at J to 6 bases, leaving 7 bases not matched to a gene. Germline CDR1 SEHNR, CDR2 FQNEAQ (reference sequence). CDR3 in DNA: TGTGCCAGCAGCTTATTAGCGGGAGAGTCCGCCGGGGAGCTGTTTTTT. Translating it yields CASSLLAGESAGELFF.

The rearrangement uses TRBV4-2 and TRBJ1-1; no definite D call. The CDR3 loop spans 18 amino acids. From germline, CDR1 is LGHNA and CDR2 YNFKEQ. V was clipped by 0 bases and J by 0 bases, with 17 bases between them. DNA for the CDR3: TGTGCCAGCAGCCAAGATCTTTTCGACGACTTCATGAACACTGAAGCTTTCTTT. Protein product: CASSQDLFDDFMNTEAFF.

This clonotype has only a few counts. This chain links TRBV9 with TRBJ2-7, with D perhaps TRBD2 (5 bases). Trimming removed 4 bases from V and 3 bases from J, with 14 bases in between. CDR1 is SGDLS and CDR2 is YYNGEE in the germline V gene. There are 14 residues in the CDR3. CDR3 in DNA: TGTGCCAGCAGCCCCCGTGGGCGGGTCTACGAGCAGTACTTC. Translation: CASSPRGRVYEQYF.

The V gene is TRBV5-5, the J gene TRBJ2-3; D is undetermined. V dropped 0 bases and J dropped 2 bases, with 10 bases sitting between them. Germline V gives CDR1 SGHKS, CDR2 YYEKEE (reference sequence). This CDR3 has 15 amino acids. The CDR3: CASSLEVDSTDTQYF. Here the CDR3 DNA reads TGTGCCAGCAGCTTGGAGGTCGATTCCACAGATACGCAGTATTTT.

This clonotype showed up just a few times. The J gene is TRBJ2-7, the V gene TRBV7-8, with D possibly TRBD1 on 6 matching bases. The CDR3 contains 14 residues. Germline V gives CDR1 SGHVS, CDR2 FQNEAQ. Trimming shortened V by 7 bases and J by 7 bases, and 20 bases separated the two germline ends. CDR3 in DNA: TGTGCCAGCACTCAAGGTCCCCGGGACACGGAGCAGTACGTC. Translated: CASTQGPRDTEQYV.

This clonotype has a count of ten or more. The chain employs TRBV10-1 and TRBJ2-1, with TRBD2 matching 9 bases. CDR1 is WNHNN, CDR2 SYGVQD, per germline (reference sequence). The CDR3 covers 18 residues. Germline trimming cut 1 base from V and 8 bases from J; bases unmatched to any gene: 15. CDR3 DNA sequence: TGCGCCAGCAGTGAGTGGGGGTCTAGCGGGGAGACGGGGCATGAGCAGTTCTTC. It is translated as CASSEWGSSGETGHEQFF.

Note on this clonotype: Without the conserved terminal phenylalanine or tryptophan, this CDR3 likely stems from a read error. The DNA is left out, because the CDR3 cannot be placed on it with certainty; the CDR3 is given as TCRdb lists it. This chain connects TRBV20-1 to TRBJ2-1; the tabulated D call, TRBD2, remains unverified against the DNA. Germline lookup yields CDR1 DFQATT and CDR2 SNEGSKA (reference sequence). The CDR3 comprises 14 residues, both ends counted. This CDR3 is CSARDLDSGTGSIL.

The J gene is TRBJ2-7, the V gene TRBV5-1; TRBD2 matches at 9 bases. The CDR3 runs to 14 residues. Germline V gene data show CDR1 as SGHRS and CDR2 as YFSETQ. V lost 6 bases and J lost 2; bases outside the gene matches: 6. CDR3 sequence (DNA): TGCGCCAGCAAGGCGGGAGGGCCGACCTACGAGCAGTACTTC. Protein: CASKAGGPTYEQYF.

CDR3 DNA: TGTGCCAGCAGCTTAAGAAGAACAACTAATGAAAAACTGTTTTTT. This gives the protein CASSLRRTTNEKLFF. The chain uses TRBV7-8 and TRBJ1-4; D is undetermined. CDR3 length: 15 residues. Trimming cost V 2 bases and J 0 bases, with 7 bases left between them. The germline V gene encodes CDR1 SGHVS and CDR2 FQNEAQ.

The sample holds many counts of this clonotype. The genes are TRBV5-1 and TRBJ1-2, with D maybe TRBD1 (5 bases). This CDR3 contains 13 residues. V dropped 3 bases and J dropped 7 bases, with 13 bases sitting between them. Germline assignment: CDR1 SGHRS and CDR2 YFSETQ. The CDR3 bases are TGCGCCAGCAGCTCGGACACCCCATCTGGCTACACCTTC. This encodes CASSSDTPSGYTF.

The genes are TRBV5-1 and TRBJ2-1, with D perhaps TRBD1 (6 bases). This CDR3 region has 13 residues. V was cut by 6 bases and J by 3 bases, with 10 bases left in between. The germline V gene encodes CDR1 SGHRS and CDR2 YFSETQ. CDR3 nucleotide sequence: TGCGCCAGCACTCAGGGGCTCTACAATGAGCAGTTCTTC. Amino acids: CASTQGLYNEQFF.

This clonotype has a handful of counts. V and J are TRBV4-1 and TRBJ2-7, with 7 bases that match TRBD2. Germline CDR1 and CDR2: MGHRA and YSYEKL. V shed 4 bases and J 4 bases; nucleotides not matched to a gene: 7. The CDR3 sequence is 14 residues long. The CDR3 DNA follows: TGCGCCAGCAGCCCAGGACTAGTTTTATACGAGCAGTACTTC. As protein: CASSPGLVLYEQYF.

This clonotype came up a few times. V gene TRBV7-8 combines with J gene TRBJ1-1; maybe TRBD1 (5 bases). From germline, CDR1 is SGHVS and CDR2 FQNEAQ. V was clipped by 5 bases and J by 2 bases, with 12 bases between them. The CDR3 spans 14 residues. CDR3 coding DNA: TGTGCCAGCAGCCCCGGGGCATCTAACACTGAAGCTTTCTTT. Amino acids: CASSPGASNTEAFF.

The V call is TRBV6-1, the J call TRBJ2-7; D uncertain. Germline V gene lookup returns CDR1 MNHNS and CDR2 SASEGT. The V end was cut by 5 bases, the J end by 5 bases, with 16 bases between. This CDR3 has 14 amino acids. This chain's CDR3 is CASSPVEGYHEQYF. CDR3 coding DNA: TGTGCCAGCAGTCCAGTGGAAGGGTACCACGAGCAGTACTTC.

This clonotype has a handful of counts. V is TRBV6-1 and J is TRBJ2-3; 8 nucleotides match TRBD2. The germline V gene has CDR1 MNHNS and CDR2 SASEGT. V shed 7 bases, J shed 5 bases, and the junction held 17 bases outside the gene matches. The CDR3 has 17 residues. The CDR3 sequence is CASNRGGLSPREDTQYF. Written as DNA, the CDR3 is TGTGCCAGCAATCGGGGGGGCCTATCACCACGTGAAGATACGCAGTATTTT.

The J gene is TRBJ1-2, the V gene TRBV27; tentative D call: TRBD1 (5 bases). The germline V and J ends were trimmed by 7 bases and 4 bases, with 16 bases remaining between them. This CDR3 has 14 residues. Germline V gene sequence: CDR1 MNHEY, CDR2 SMNVEV (reference sequence). Here the CDR3 DNA reads TGTGCCAGCAAATCAAGTGGGGGTCCCTATGGCTACACCTTC. Translating it yields CASKSSGGPYGYTF.

The sample holds a few counts of this clonotype. CDR3 in amino acids: CASSFSHGSTDTQYF. CDR3 bases: TGTGCCAGCAGTTTTTCTCACGGCAGCACAGATACGCAGTATTTT. This chain connects TRBV28 to TRBJ2-3; D unresolved. Trimming pared 3 bases from V and 0 bases from J, leaving 10 bases between. The CDR3 is made up of 15 amino acids. Per the germline V gene, CDR1 is MDHEN and CDR2 is SYDVKM.